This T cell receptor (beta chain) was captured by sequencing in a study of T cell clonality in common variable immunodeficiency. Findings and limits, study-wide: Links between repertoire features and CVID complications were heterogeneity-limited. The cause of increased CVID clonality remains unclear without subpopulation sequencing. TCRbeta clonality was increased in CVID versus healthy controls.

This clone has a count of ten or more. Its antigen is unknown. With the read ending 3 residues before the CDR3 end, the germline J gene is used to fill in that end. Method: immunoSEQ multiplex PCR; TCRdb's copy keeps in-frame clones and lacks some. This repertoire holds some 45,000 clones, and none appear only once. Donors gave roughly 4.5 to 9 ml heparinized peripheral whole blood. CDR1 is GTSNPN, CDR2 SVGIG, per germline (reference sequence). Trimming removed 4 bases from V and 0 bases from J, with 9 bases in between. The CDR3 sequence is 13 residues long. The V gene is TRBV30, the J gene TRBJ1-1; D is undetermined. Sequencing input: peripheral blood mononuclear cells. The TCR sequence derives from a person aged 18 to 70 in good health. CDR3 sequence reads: CAWMNTVNTEAFF. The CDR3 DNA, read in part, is TGTGCCTGGATGAACACCGTGAACACTGAA.